Presented here are 32 T cell receptor beta chains from one specimen sequenced in a study of blood T cell repertoires in COVID-19. The protocol was immunoSEQ multiplex PCR, while the TCRdb copy is restricted to in-frame clones and leaves out a portion. The sample consists of approximately 270,000 clones, approximately 85% of them appearing once. Input material: peripheral blood. The origin of the receptors is a woman aged 70 to 79 with acute or convalescent COVID-19.

The chain recombines TRBV30 with TRBJ1-3, with a weak D call TRBD1 (6 bases). This CDR3 comprises 15 residues. V was shortened by 3 bases and J by 4 bases, with 16 bases between the two germline ends. Germline lookup yields CDR1 GTSNPN and CDR2 SVGIG (reference sequence). CDR3 sequence (DNA): TGTGCCTGGAGATCAACAGGGTCTGGCGGAAACACCATATATTTT. This encodes CAWRSTGSGGNTIYF. The entire variable domain, with the rest obtained from reference TRBV30 and TRBJ1-3, is as follows: SQTIHQWPATLVQPVGSPLSLECTVEGTSNPNLYWYRQAAGRGLQLLFYSVGIGQISSEVPQNLSASRPQDRQFILSSKKLLLSDSGFYLCAWRSTGSGGNTIYFGEGSWLTVV.

The table lists this clone with a count of one. This chain joins TRBV6-5 and TRBJ1-2; a weak D match, TRBD1 (6 bases). The CDR3 has 14 amino acids. CDR1 is MNHEY and CDR2 is SVGAGI in the germline V gene. The V end lost 6 bases, the J end lost 14 bases, and 25 bases lay between the germline ends. The DNA for the CDR3 is TGTGCCAGCAGGGCTGGGGGTGACAGGCCTAAGACGACCTTC. Its protein product is CASRAGGDRPKTTF.

This clone has only a few counts. The rearrangement links TRBV29-1 to TRBJ1-2; 11 bases line up with TRBD1. Germline CDR1 and CDR2: SQVTM and ANQGSEA. The CDR3 extends over 16 amino acids. V gave up 3 bases and J gave up 5 bases; unmatched junction bases: 11. The CDR3 reads CSVDFGTGGGKYGYTF. The CDR3, as DNA: TGCAGCGTTGACTTCGGGACAGGGGGTGGAAAATATGGCTACACCTTC.

This clone was detected once. The chain carries TRBV27 and TRBJ2-7, with D perhaps matching TRBD1 (5 bases). This CDR3 region has 14 residues. V shed 6 bases and J shed 7 bases, with 19 bases lying between them. The V gene's germline CDR1 is MNHEY and CDR2 SMNVEV (reference sequence). The CDR3 here is CASRRQGAAWEQYF. The CDR3 DNA sequence: TGTGCCAGCAGACGGCAGGGTGCGGCATGGGAGCAGTACTTC.

A few counts support this clone. This chain links TRBV6-4 with TRBJ2-2; D is uncertain. Germline-derived CDR1 and CDR2 are MRHNA and SNTAGT. Deletions cut 7 bases from V and 2 bases from J, with 11 bases between. This CDR3 region has 14 residues. The CDR3 sequence is CASTLRVNTGELFF. The CDR3 coding sequence is TGTGCCAGCACCCTCCGGGTCAACACCGGGGAGCTGTTTTTT.

The chain employs TRBV19 and TRBJ2-3; TRBD2 agrees at 9 bases. Germline CDR1 LNHDA, CDR2 SQIVND (reference sequence). The junction had 8 bases not matched to a gene; V was cut back by 11 bases and J by 2 bases. The CDR3 has 14 amino acids. For the CDR3, the DNA is TGTGCCTCCCGACTAGCGGACGTCACAGATACGCAGTATTTT. It codes for CASRLADVTDTQYF.

The rearrangement links TRBV29-1 to TRBJ1-2; D ambiguous. The ends were cut back, 6 bases at V and 5 bases at J, with 19 bases in the middle. From germline, CDR1 is SQVTM and CDR2 ANQGSEA. The CDR3 is made up of 14 amino acids. The CDR3 bases are TGCAGCGTGGGCCCTTGGAGGGCGTCGTATGGCTACACCTTC. This translates into CSVGPWRASYGYTF.

The rearrangement joins TRBV18 to TRBJ2-6, with 7 bases matching TRBD1. Germline CDR1 KGHSH, CDR2 LQKENI. V was clipped by 2 bases and J by 2 bases; unmatched bases: 6. This CDR3 region has 17 residues. The CDR3 loop reads CASSPTGQAAGANVLTF. Written as DNA, the CDR3 is TGTGCCAGCTCACCAACCGGACAGGCAGCTGGGGCCAACGTCCTGACTTTC.

This chain links TRBV9 with TRBJ2-6; tentatively, D is TRBD2 (6 bases). This CDR3 comprises 12 residues. Germline V gene lookup returns CDR1 SGDLS and CDR2 YYNGEE. V lost 7 bases and J 7 bases, leaving 9 bases between the germline ends. The CDR3 protein is CASGRGANVLTF. CDR3 sequence (DNA): TGTGCCAGCGGGCGGGGAGCCAACGTCCTGACTTTC.

This chain links TRBV29-1 with TRBJ1-2, with D possibly TRBD1 on 6 matching bases. Trimming left V 6 bases short and J 6 bases short, with 11 bases between. The CDR3 is made up of 11 amino acids. Germline V CDR1 and CDR2: SQVTM, ANQGSEA. As DNA, the CDR3 is TGCAGCGTGGGGGACATCAATGGCTACACCTTC. This translates into CSVGDINGYTF.

The rearrangement links TRBV18 to TRBJ1-2; D not resolved. Between the trimmed V and J ends, which lost 3 bases and 6 bases, there was a span of 11 bases. This CDR3 comprises 13 residues. CDR1 is KGHSH, CDR2 LQKENI, per germline. The CDR3 spells CASSPGLLDGYTF. DNA for the CDR3: TGTGCCAGCTCACCTGGACTGCTAGATGGCTACACCTTC.

The chain uses TRBV9 and TRBJ2-5; D may be TRBD1 (6 bases). Deletions cut 3 bases from V and 2 bases from J, with 11 bases between. Germline values: CDR1 SGDLS, CDR2 YYNGEE. The length of the CDR3 is 14 residues. The CDR3 here is CASSASGEQETQYF. DNA of the CDR3: TGTGCCAGCAGCGCCTCAGGGGAACAAGAGACCCAGTACTTC.

V gene TRBV3-1 (or the pseudogene TRBV3-2) combines with J gene TRBJ2-5, with TRBD1 identical over 7 bases. This CDR3 is 17 amino acids long. The V segment lost 1 base and the J segment 2 bases; nucleotides outside the gene matches: 10. Per the germline V gene, CDR1 is LGHDT and CDR2 is YNNKEL (reference sequence). For the CDR3, the DNA is TGTGCCAGCAGCCAAGGAAGGGGACAGTTGGTTCAAGAGACCCAGTACTTC. Translating gives CASSQGRGQLVQETQYF.

The chain is built from TRBV19 and TRBJ1-2; the D gene is possibly TRBD1 (6 bases). V lost 4 bases and J lost 7, with 19 bases in between. The germline V gene encodes CDR1 LNHDA and CDR2 SQIVND (reference sequence). The CDR3 is 15 amino acids. CDR3 nucleotide sequence: TGTGCCAGTAGTAAAGTAGTGAGGGGGAGCGGTGGCTACACCTTC. Translation gives CASSKVVRGSGGYTF.

The rearrangement links TRBV4-1 to TRBJ1-2, with D perhaps matching TRBD1 (6 bases). CDR1 and CDR2 (germline): MGHRA, YSYEKL. V was trimmed by 0 bases and J by 8 bases, leaving 13 bases between them. This CDR3 comprises 14 residues. The CDR3 spells CASSQEAQGTGYTF. The DNA for the CDR3 is TGCGCCAGCAGCCAAGAAGCCCAGGGGACCGGCTACACCTTC.

The gene calls are TRBV14 and TRBJ1-6; TRBD1 is a possible D gene (6 bases). Trimming took 4 bases from V and 8 from J, leaving 12 bases between them. This CDR3 is built from 14 residues. Germline values: CDR1 SGHDN, CDR2 FVKESK. The CDR3 region has the DNA TGTGCCAGCAGCCTATTAGGGGGGGATTCACCCCTCCACTTT. Its protein is CASSLLGGDSPLHF.

The rearrangement joins TRBV2 to TRBJ2-1; D gene unclear. The CDR3 totals 15 residues. Germline assignment: CDR1 SNHLY and CDR2 FYNNEI. Between the trimmed V and J ends, which lost 4 bases and 0 bases, there was a span of 10 bases. The CDR3 region is CASSGFSSSYNEQFF. The CDR3 coding sequence is TGTGCCAGCAGTGGTTTTTCTAGCTCCTACAATGAGCAGTTCTTC.

The V and J genes are TRBV4-1 and TRBJ2-1; 9 bases align to TRBD2. CDR1 and CDR2 (germline): MGHRA, YSYEKL. With V trimmed by 0 bases and J by 13 bases, 7 bases remained unmatched. The CDR3 is 14 residues long. CDR3 protein: CASSQEIRTSDQFF. The CDR3 DNA follows: TGCGCCAGCAGCCAAGAGATTAGGACTAGCGATCAGTTCTTC.

To note about this clone: The identical CDR3 is also encoded by other nucleotide sequences in the sample. The gene calls are TRBV6-5 and TRBJ1-2; D is possibly TRBD1 (5 bases). The length of the CDR3 is 13 residues. Trimming shortened V by 2 bases and J by 2 bases, and 6 bases separated the two germline ends. CDR1 and CDR2 from the germline V gene are MNHEY and SVGAGI. The CDR3 DNA follows: TGTGCCAGCAGTTACGCAGGGAACTATGGCTACACCTTC. This sequence encodes CASSYAGNYGYTF.

This clone was detected once. The chain carries TRBV4-1 and TRBJ1-4; D is possibly TRBD1 (5 bases). Germline lookup yields CDR1 MGHRA and CDR2 YSYEKL. The CDR3 contains 16 residues. V was shortened by 3 bases and J by 0 bases, with 11 bases between the two germline ends. The DNA for the CDR3 is TGCGCCAGCAGCCAGATGGACATCACAACTAATGAAAAACTGTTTTTT. Translated: CASSQMDITTNEKLFF.

The rearrangement joins TRBV20-1 to TRBJ2-5; no reliable D call. Trimming took off 5 bases at V and 3 bases at J, with 4 bases between the two ends. This CDR3 has 10 residues. Germline V gene data show CDR1 as DFQATT and CDR2 as SNEGSKA (reference sequence). The CDR3 region has the DNA TGCAGTGCTTCAGAAGAGACCCAGTACTTC. Translating it yields CSASEETQYF.

The chain uses TRBV5-4 and TRBJ2-3, with 14 positions matching TRBD2. Germline V lookup: CDR1 SGHNT, CDR2 YYREEE (reference sequence). Losses at the gene ends were 4 bases for V and 4 bases for J; bases not matched to a gene: 5. CDR3 length equals 16 residues. Here the CDR3 reads CASSHRLAGGPDTQYF. CDR3 bases: TGTGCCAGCAGCCATCGACTAGCGGGGGGGCCAGATACGCAGTATTTT.

V usage is TRBV5-1 and J usage is TRBJ2-7, with a possible D match to TRBD2 (6 bases). The CDR3 spans 13 residues. V lost 4 bases to trimming and J lost 2 bases, with 10 bases between them. Germline V gene data show CDR1 as SGHRS and CDR2 as YFSETQ. The DNA of the CDR3 is TGCGCCAGCAGCCTGGCGGGAACCTACGAGCAGTACTTC. As protein: CASSLAGTYEQYF.

The chain recombines TRBV11-2 with TRBJ2-1; TRBD2 agrees at 9 bases. The CDR3 has 14 residues. Germline-derived CDR1 and CDR2 are SGHAT and FQNNGV. V was clipped by 6 bases and J by 3 bases; unmatched bases: 3. CDR3 residues: CASSTTSGYNEQFF. CDR3 nucleotide sequence: TGTGCCAGCAGTACGACTAGCGGCTACAATGAGCAGTTCTTC.

The rearrangement links TRBV3-1 (or the pseudogene TRBV3-2) to TRBJ2-7; TRBD1 might be the D (5 bases). The germline V and J ends were trimmed by 4 bases and 2 bases, with 12 bases remaining between them. Germline lookup yields CDR1 LGHDT and CDR2 YNNKEL (reference sequence). The CDR3 is 14 residues long. The CDR3 reads CASSPGHLPYEQYF. As DNA, the CDR3 is TGTGCCAGCAGCCCCGGACACCTTCCCTACGAGCAGTACTTC.

The V gene is TRBV7-3, the J gene TRBJ2-7; D is uncertain. Germline CDR1 is SGHTA and CDR2 is FQGTGA. The CDR3 is made up of 14 amino acids. Trimming cost V 6 bases and J 1 base, with 13 bases left between them. CDR3 region: CASRSPGLSYEQYF. CDR3 nucleotides: TGTGCCAGCAGGTCACCGGGTCTATCCTACGAGCAGTACTTC.

The chain recombines TRBV9 with TRBJ2-3; D might be TRBD2 (5 bases). Trimming took off 5 bases at V and 3 bases at J, with 7 bases between the two ends. There are 12 residues in the CDR3. The germline gives CDR1 SGDLS, CDR2 YYNGEE. The CDR3 DNA reads TGTGCCAGCAGTCGAGGGACAGATACGCAGTATTTT. It codes for CASSRGTDTQYF.

The rearrangement joins TRBV11-3 to TRBJ2-1; TRBD1 is a possible D gene (7 bases). The CDR3 is 15 residues long. V lost 5 bases, J lost 3 bases, and 14 bases lay in between. Germline CDR1 SGHNT, CDR2 YENEEA. The CDR3 loop reads CASSKGGTDYNEQFF. CDR3 DNA: TGTGCCAGCAGCAAAGGGGGGACAGACTACAATGAGCAGTTCTTC.

This chain's CDR3 is CASGPTGGAGYSNQPQHF. Written as DNA, the CDR3 is TGTGCTAGTGGTCCTACCGGGGGGGCCGGATATAGCAATCAGCCCCAGCATTTT. The genes are TRBV12-5 and TRBJ1-5; TRBD1 is a possible D gene (6 bases). This CDR3 spans 18 amino acids. Germline V gene data show CDR1 as LGHNT and CDR2 as FRNRAP. Trimming took off 5 bases at V and 0 bases at J, with 20 bases between the two ends.

This sequence joins TRBV2 and TRBJ1-6, with 7 bases lining up with TRBD1. There are 13 residues in the CDR3. The V gene end was trimmed by 10 bases and the J gene end by 10 bases; junction bases not matched to a gene: 10. Germline loops: CDR1 SNHLY, CDR2 FYNNEI. In DNA, the CDR3 is TGTGCCATCAGGACAGGACAGGAGTCACCCCTCCACTTT. Translated: CAIRTGQESPLHF.

The chain joins TRBV29-1 to TRBJ2-1; a possible D gene is TRBD2 (6 bases). V lost 3 bases, J lost 4 bases, and 10 bases lay in between. Per the germline V gene, CDR1 is SQVTM and CDR2 is ANQGSEA. The CDR3 sequence is 13 residues long. The CDR3 loop reads CSVDRRGYNEQFF. The CDR3 nucleotides are TGCAGCGTTGATAGGAGGGGATACAATGAGCAGTTCTTC.

As DNA, the CDR3 is TGTGCTAGACTAGCCGGGGGGGATACGGAGCAGTACTTC. Its translation: CARLAGGDTEQYF. V is TRBV12-5 and J is TRBJ2-7; 8 nucleotides line up with TRBD2. The CDR3 loop spans 13 amino acids. Germline CDR1 LGHNT, CDR2 FRNRAP. J lost 7 bases, V lost 9 bases, and 11 bases had no gene match.